This T cell receptor beta chain was recovered during a study of control samples from healthy donors and cancer patients. Sequencing was performed with immunoSEQ multiplex PCR; in TCRdb, only in-frame clones are kept and a portion is missing. The profile covers about 120,000 clones, with more than 70% appearing a single time and around 3.4% taken by the ten largest. Germline V gene lookup returns CDR1 SEHNR and CDR2 FQNEAQ (reference sequence). CDR3 size: 15 residues. With 1 base clipped from V and 4 bases from J, the junction kept 5 bases outside the gene matches. Material for sequencing was blood. The chain carries TRBV7-9 and TRBJ1-2; 8 positions match TRBD1. The TCR comes from a man aged 35 to 55 in good health. CDR3 in DNA: TGTGCCAGCAGCTTAGTTCGGACAGGGACCTATGGCTACACCTTC. Its translation is CASSLVRTGTYGYTF.